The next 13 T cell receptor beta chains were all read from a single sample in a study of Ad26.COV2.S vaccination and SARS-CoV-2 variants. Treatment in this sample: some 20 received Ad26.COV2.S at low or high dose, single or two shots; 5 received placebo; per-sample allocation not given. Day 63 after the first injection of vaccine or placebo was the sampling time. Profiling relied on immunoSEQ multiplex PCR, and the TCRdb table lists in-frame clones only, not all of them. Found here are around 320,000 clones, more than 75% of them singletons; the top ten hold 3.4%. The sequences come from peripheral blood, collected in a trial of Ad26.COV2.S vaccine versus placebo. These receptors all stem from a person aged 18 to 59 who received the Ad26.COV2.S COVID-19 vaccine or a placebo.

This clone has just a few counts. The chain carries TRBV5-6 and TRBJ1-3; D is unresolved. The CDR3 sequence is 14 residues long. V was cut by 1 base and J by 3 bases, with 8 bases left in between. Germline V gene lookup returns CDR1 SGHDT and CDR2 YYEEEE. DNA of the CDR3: TGTGCCAGCAGCTTGACCCGGGGTGGAAACACCATATATTTT. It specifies CASSLTRGGNTIYF.

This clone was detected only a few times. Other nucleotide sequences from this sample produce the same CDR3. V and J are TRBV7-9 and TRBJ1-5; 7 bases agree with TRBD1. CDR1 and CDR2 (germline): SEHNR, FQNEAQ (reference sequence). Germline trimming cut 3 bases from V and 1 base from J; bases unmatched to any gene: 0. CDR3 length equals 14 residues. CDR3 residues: CASSLTGSNQPQHF. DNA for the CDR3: TGTGCCAGCAGCTTGACAGGGAGCAATCAGCCCCAGCATTTT.

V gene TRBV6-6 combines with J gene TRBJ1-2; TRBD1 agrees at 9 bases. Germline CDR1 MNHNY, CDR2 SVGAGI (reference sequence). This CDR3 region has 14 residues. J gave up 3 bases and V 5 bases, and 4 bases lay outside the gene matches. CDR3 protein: CASSPWDRDYGYTF. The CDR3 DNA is TGTGCCAGCAGTCCATGGGACAGGGACTATGGCTACACCTTC.

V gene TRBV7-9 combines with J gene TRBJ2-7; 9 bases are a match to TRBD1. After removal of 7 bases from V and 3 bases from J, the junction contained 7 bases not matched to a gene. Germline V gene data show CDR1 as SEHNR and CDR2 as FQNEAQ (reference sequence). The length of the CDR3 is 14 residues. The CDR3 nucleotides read TGTGCCAGCACCAACGACAGGGGGGACTACGAGCAGTACTTC. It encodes CASTNDRGDYEQYF.

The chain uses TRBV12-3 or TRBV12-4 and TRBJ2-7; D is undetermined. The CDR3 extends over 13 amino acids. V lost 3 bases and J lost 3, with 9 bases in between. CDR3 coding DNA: TGTGCCAGCAGTTTCAGCATTTACTACGAGCAGTACTTC. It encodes CASSFSIYYEQYF.

The CDR3 bases are TGCGCCAGCAGCCAAGATCGGACAGGGGGGTATGGCTACACCTTC. This encodes CASSQDRTGGYGYTF. This chain uses TRBV4-3 with TRBJ1-2; 10 nucleotides align to TRBD1. V shed 0 bases and J 5 bases; nucleotides not matched to a gene: 3. This CDR3 has 15 amino acids. The germline V gene encodes CDR1 LGHNA and CDR2 YSLEER.

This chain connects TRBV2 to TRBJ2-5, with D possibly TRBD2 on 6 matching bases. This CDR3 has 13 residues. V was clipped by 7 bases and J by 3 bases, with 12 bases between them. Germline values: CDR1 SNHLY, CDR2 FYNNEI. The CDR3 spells CASNQGGEETQYF. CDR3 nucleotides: TGTGCCAGCAACCAAGGAGGGGAAGAGACCCAGTACTTC.

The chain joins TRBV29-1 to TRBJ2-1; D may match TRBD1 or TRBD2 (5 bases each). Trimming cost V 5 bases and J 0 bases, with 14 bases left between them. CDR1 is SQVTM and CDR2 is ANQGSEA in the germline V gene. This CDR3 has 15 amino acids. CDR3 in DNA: TGCAGCGTTCCTCAGACAGACTACTCCTACAATGAGCAGTTCTTC. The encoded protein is CSVPQTDYSYNEQFF.

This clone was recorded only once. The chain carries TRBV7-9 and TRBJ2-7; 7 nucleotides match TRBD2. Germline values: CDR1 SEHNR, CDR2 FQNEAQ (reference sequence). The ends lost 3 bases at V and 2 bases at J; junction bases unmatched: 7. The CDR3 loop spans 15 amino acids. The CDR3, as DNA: TGTGCCAGCAGCTTGGGGCTAGCGGCCACCTACGAGCAGTACTTC. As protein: CASSLGLAATYEQYF. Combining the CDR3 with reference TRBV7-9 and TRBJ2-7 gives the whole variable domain DTGVSQNPRHKITKRGQNVTFRCDPISEHNRLYWYRQTLGQGPEFLTYFQNEAQLEKSRLLSDRFSAERPKGSFSTLEIQRTEQGDSAMYLCASSLGLAATYEQYFGPGTRLTVT.

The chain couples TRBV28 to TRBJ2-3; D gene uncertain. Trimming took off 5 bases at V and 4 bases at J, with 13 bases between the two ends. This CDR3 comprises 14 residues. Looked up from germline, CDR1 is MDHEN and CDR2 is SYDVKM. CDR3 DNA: TGTGCCAGCAGTACCCCCGTCGGGTCAGATACGCAGTATTTT. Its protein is CASSTPVGSDTQYF.

The CDR3 sequence is CASSLSPRSYEQYF. DNA of the CDR3: TGTGCCAGCAGCTTGTCTCCTCGCTCCTACGAGCAGTACTTC. The chain has TRBV13 and TRBJ2-7; D remains ambiguous. Trimming shortened V by 3 bases and J by 0 bases, and 9 bases separated the two germline ends. This CDR3 spans 14 amino acids. Germline CDR1 and CDR2: PRHDT and FYEKMQ (reference sequence). Based on the CDR3 plus reference TRBV13 and TRBJ2-7, the full variable domain is AAGVIQSPRHLIKEKRETATLKCYPIPRHDTVYWYQQGPGQDPQFLISFYEKMQSDKGSIPDRFSAQQFSDYHSELNMSSLELGDSALYFCASSLSPRSYEQYFGPGTRLTVT.

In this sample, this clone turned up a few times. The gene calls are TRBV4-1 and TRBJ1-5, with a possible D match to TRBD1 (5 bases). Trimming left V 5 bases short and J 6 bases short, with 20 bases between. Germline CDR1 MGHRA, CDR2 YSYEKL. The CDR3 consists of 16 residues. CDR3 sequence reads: CASSWDVVRVTQPQHF. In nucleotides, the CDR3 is TGCGCCAGCAGCTGGGACGTAGTTAGGGTAACTCAGCCCCAGCATTTT.

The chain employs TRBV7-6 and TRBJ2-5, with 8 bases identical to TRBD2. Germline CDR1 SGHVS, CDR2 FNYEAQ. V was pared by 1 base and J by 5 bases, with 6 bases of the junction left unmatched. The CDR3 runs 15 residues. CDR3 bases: TGTGCCAGCAGCTTAGTCGGGGGGGAAAGGGAGACCCAGTACTTC. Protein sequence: CASSLVGGERETQYF.